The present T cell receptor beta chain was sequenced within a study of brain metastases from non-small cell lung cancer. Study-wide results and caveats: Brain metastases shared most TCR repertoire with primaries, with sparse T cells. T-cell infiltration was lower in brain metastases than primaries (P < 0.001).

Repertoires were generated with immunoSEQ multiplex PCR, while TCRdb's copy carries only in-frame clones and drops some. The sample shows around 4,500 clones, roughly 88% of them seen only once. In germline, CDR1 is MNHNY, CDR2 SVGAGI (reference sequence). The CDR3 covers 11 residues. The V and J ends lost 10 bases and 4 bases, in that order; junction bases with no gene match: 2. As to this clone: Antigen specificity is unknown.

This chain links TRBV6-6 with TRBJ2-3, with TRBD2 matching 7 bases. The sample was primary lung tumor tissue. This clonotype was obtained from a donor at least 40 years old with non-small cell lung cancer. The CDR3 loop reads CATSGADTQYF. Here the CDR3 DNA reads TGTGCCACGAGCGGGGCAGATACGCAGTATTTT.